These 2 T cell receptor beta chains were all obtained from the same sample, sequenced in a study of blood T cell repertoires in COVID-19. Clones were sequenced by immunoSEQ multiplex PCR, and TCRdb holds only the in-frame ones, with some missing. Of over 400,000 clones in the sample, approximately 85% were seen once. The sample taken for sequencing was peripheral blood. These receptors all stem from a human donor in a cohort sampled during active COVID-19.

The rearrangement uses TRBV11-2 and TRBJ2-3; no reliable D call. Per the germline V gene, CDR1 is SGHAT and CDR2 is FQNNGV. CDR3 length: 14 residues. With 1 base removed from V and 0 bases from J, the gap between germline ends came to 5 bases. This CDR3 reads CASSLGLSTDTQYF. CDR3 coding DNA: TGTGCCAGCAGCTTAGGACTGAGCACAGATACGCAGTATTTT.

The rearrangement links TRBV9 to TRBJ2-1; 11 nucleotides align to TRBD2. The CDR3 covers 15 residues. V shed 2 bases, J shed 6 bases, and the junction held 4 bases outside the gene matches. Per germline, CDR1 SGDLS and CDR2 YYNGEE. The CDR3 reads CASSVAGTSGNEQFF. Here the CDR3 DNA reads TGTGCCAGCAGCGTCGCCGGGACTAGCGGCAATGAGCAGTTCTTC.